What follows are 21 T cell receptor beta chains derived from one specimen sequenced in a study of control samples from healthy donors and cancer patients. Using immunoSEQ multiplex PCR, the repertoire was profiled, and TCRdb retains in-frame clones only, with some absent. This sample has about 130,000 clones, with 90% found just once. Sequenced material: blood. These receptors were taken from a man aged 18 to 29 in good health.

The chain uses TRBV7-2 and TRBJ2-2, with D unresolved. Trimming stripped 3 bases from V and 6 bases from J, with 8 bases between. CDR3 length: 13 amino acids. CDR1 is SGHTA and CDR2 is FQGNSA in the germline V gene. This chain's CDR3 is CASSFKAAGELFF. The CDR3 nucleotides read TGTGCCAGCAGCTTCAAGGCGGCCGGGGAGCTGTTTTTT.

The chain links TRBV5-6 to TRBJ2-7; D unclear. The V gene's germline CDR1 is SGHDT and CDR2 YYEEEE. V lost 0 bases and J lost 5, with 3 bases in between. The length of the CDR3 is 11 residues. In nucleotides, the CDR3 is TGTGCCAGCAGCTTGGGGGACGAGCAGTACGTC. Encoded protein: CASSLGDEQYV.

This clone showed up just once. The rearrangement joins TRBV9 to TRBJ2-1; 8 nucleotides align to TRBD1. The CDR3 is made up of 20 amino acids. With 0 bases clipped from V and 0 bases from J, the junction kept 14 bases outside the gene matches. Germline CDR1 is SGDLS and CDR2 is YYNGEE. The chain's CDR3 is CASSVGQGWSGDFSYNEQFF. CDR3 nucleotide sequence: TGTGCCAGCAGCGTAGGACAGGGGTGGAGCGGTGATTTCTCCTACAATGAGCAGTTCTTC.

In nucleotides, the CDR3 is TGTGCCAGCTCGGGGGGAGACCGCCACGATGAGCAGTTCTTC. Its translation is CASSGGDRHDEQFF. The chain combines TRBV19 with TRBJ2-1; 7 positions match TRBD2. J was trimmed by 8 bases and V by 9 bases; bases with no gene match: 13. The CDR3 consists of 14 residues. From germline, CDR1 is LNHDA and CDR2 SQIVND (reference sequence).

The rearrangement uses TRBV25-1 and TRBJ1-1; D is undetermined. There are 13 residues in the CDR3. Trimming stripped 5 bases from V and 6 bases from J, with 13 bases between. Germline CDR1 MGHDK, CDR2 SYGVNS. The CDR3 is CASSRTPISEAFF. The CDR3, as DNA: TGTGCCAGCAGTCGTACGCCTATCTCTGAAGCTTTCTTT.

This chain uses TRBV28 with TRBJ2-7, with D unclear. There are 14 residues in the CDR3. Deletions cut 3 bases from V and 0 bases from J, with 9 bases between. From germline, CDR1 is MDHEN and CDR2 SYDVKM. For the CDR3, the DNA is TGTGCCAGCAGTTTCCGATATAGCTCCTACGAGCAGTACTTC. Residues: CASSFRYSSYEQYF.

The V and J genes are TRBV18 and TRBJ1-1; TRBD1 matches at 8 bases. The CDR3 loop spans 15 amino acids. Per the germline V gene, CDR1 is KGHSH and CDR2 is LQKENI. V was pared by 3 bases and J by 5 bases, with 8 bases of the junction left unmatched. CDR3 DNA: TGTGCCAGCTCACCCCGACAGGGGTGGGGTACTGAAGCTTTCTTT. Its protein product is CASSPRQGWGTEAFF. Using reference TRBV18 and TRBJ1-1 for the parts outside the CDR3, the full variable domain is NAGVMQNPRHLVRRRGQEARLRCSPMKGHSHVYWYRQLPEEGLKFMVYLQKENIIDESGMPKERFSAEFPKEGPSILRIQQVVRGDSAAYFCASSPRQGWGTEAFFGQGTRLTVV.

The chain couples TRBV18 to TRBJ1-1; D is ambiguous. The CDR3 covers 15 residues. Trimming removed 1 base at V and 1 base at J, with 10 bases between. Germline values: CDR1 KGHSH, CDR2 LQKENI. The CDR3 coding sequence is TGTGCCAGCTCACCACTTAATTCAGGGAACACTGAAGCTTTCTTT. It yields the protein CASSPLNSGNTEAFF.

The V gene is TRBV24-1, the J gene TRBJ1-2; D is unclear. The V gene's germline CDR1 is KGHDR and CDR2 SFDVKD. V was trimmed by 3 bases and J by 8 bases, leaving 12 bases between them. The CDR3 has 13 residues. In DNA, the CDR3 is TGTGCCACCAGTGATGGAGGGTGGAGAGGCTACACCTTC. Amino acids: CATSDGGWRGYTF.

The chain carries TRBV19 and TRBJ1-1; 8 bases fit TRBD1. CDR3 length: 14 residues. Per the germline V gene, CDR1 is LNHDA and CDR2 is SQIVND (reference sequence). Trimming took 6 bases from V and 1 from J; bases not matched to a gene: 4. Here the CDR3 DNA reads TGTGCCAGTAGACGGGACAGGACGAACACTGAAGCTTTCTTT. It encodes CASRRDRTNTEAFF.

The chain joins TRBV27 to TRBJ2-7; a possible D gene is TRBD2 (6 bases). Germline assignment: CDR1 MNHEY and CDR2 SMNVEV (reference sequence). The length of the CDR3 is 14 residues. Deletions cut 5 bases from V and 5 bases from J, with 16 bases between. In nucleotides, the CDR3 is TGTGCCAGCAGTCTCGGGGGTATTGGCCACGAGCAGTACTTC. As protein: CASSLGGIGHEQYF.

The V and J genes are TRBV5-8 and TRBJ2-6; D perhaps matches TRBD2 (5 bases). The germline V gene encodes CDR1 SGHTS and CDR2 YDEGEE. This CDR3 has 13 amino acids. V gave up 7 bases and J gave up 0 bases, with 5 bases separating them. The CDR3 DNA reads TGTGCCAGCGGGAGCTCTGGGGCCAACGTCCTGACTTTC. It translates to CASGSSGANVLTF.

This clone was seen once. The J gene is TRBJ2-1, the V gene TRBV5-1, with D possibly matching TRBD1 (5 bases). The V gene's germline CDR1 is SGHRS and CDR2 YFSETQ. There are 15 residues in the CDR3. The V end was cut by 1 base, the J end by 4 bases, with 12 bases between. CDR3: CASSLTSRQYNEQFF. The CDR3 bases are TGCGCCAGCAGCTTGACGTCTAGACAGTACAATGAGCAGTTCTTC.

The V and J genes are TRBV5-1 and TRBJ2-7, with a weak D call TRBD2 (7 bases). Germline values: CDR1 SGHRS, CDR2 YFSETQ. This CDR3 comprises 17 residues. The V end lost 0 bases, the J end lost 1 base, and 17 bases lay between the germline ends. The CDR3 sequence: CASSLAGGGTTSYEQYF. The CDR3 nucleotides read TGCGCCAGCAGCTTGGCCGGGGGAGGGACAACTTCCTACGAGCAGTACTTC. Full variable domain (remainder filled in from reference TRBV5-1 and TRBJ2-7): KAGVTQTPRYLIKTRGQQVTLSCSPISGHRSVSWYQQTPGQGLQFLFEYFSETQRNKGNFPGRFSGRQFSNSRSEMNVSTLELGDSALYLCASSLAGGGTTSYEQYFGPGTRLTVT.

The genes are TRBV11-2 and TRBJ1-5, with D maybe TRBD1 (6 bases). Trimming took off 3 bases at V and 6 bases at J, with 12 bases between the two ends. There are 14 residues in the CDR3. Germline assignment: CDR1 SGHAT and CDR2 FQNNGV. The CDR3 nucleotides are TGTGCCAGCAGCTTGACAGGTGGGGGTCAGCCCCAGCATTTT. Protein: CASSLTGGGQPQHF.

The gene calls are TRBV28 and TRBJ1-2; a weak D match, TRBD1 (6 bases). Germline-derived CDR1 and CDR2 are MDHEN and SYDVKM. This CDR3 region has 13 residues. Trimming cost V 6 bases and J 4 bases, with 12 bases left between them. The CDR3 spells CASSPGQSYGYTF. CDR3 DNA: TGTGCCAGCAGCCCCGGACAGAGCTATGGCTACACCTTC.

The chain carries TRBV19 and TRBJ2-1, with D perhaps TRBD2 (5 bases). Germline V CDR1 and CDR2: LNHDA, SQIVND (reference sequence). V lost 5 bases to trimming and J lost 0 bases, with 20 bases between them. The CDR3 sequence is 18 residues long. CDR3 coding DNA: TGTGCCAGTAGTCCGGAGGCGGGCAGTTTGAACTCCTACAATGAGCAGTTCTTC. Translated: CASSPEAGSLNSYNEQFF.

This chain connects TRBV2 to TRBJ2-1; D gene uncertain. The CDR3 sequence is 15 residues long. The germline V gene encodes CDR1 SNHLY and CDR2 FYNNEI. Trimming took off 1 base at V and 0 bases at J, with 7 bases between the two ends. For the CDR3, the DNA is TGTGCCAGCAGTGAAGACGGCGGCTCCTACAATGAGCAGTTCTTC. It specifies CASSEDGGSYNEQFF.

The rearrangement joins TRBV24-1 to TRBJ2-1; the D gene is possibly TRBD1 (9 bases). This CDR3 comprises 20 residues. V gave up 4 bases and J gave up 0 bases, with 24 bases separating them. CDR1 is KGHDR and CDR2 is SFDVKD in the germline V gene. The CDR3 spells CATSDVTGGSGLGSYNEQFF. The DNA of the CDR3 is TGTGCCACCAGTGACGTGACAGGGGGGTCGGGACTAGGCTCCTACAATGAGCAGTTCTTC.

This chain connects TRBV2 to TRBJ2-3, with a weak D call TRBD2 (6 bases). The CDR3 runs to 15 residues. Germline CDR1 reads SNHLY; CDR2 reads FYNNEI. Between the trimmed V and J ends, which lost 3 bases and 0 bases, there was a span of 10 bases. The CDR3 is CASSEEGSSTDTQYF. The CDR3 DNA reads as TGTGCCAGCAGTGAGGAGGGCTCTAGCACAGATACGCAGTATTTT.

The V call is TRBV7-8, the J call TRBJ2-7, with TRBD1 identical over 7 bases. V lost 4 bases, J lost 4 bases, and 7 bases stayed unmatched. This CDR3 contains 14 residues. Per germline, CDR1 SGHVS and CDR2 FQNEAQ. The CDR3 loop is CASSSPGQLYEQYF. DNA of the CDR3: TGTGCCAGCAGCTCCCCGGGACAGCTTTACGAGCAGTACTTC.